Shown below are 27 T cell receptor beta chains from a single sample sequenced in a study of blood T cell repertoires in COVID-19. Here immunoSEQ multiplex PCR was the method, and the copy in TCRdb shows in-frame clones only, minus some. The repertoire holds about 69,000 clones, with under 95% as singletons. Input material: peripheral blood. All receptors derive from a woman aged 55 to 70 with active COVID-19.

The CDR3 protein is CASSPDRGSYSNQPQHF. DNA for the CDR3: TGTGCCAGCAGTCCGGACAGGGGGAGCTATAGCAATCAGCCCCAGCATTTT. The V gene is TRBV28, the J gene TRBJ1-5; TRBD1 matches 10 bases. This CDR3 has 17 amino acids. V lost 5 bases, J lost 0 bases, and 7 bases stayed unmatched. Germline CDR1 and CDR2: MDHEN and SYDVKM.

The chain combines TRBV27 with TRBJ2-7; 7 bases are shared with TRBD1. V was clipped by 5 bases and J by 2 bases; unmatched bases: 9. CDR3 length: 15 residues. Germline V gene sequence: CDR1 MNHEY, CDR2 SMNVEV (reference sequence). The CDR3 coding sequence is TGTGCCAGCAGTGCCCGAGGGGGCTTCACCTACGAGCAGTACTTC. Translated: CASSARGGFTYEQYF.

The DNA for the CDR3 is TGTGCCAGCAGCAACAGGGAAGTCACTGAAGCTTTCTTT. As protein: CASSNREVTEAFF. The chain is built from TRBV6-6 and TRBJ1-1, with D possibly TRBD1 on 6 matching bases. The CDR3 spans 13 residues. The V gene's germline CDR1 is MNHNY and CDR2 SVGAGI (reference sequence). V was clipped by 6 bases and J by 4 bases, with 12 bases between them.

In DNA form, the CDR3 reads TGTGCCAGCAGCTCGGGACTAGCGGGAGTCGAGCAGTACTTC. This codes for CASSSGLAGVEQYF. This rearrangement joins TRBV11-2 to TRBJ2-7, with 14 bases lining up with TRBD2. The junction had 2 bases not matched to a gene; V was cut back by 4 bases and J by 6 bases. The CDR3 totals 14 residues. Germline-derived CDR1 and CDR2 are SGHAT and FQNNGV.

The rearrangement uses TRBV27 and TRBJ2-5, with D tentatively TRBD1 (5 bases). The germline CDR1 and CDR2 sequences are MNHEY and SMNVEV (reference sequence). V lost 5 bases, J lost 1 base, and 14 bases lay in between. The CDR3 is 15 residues long. CDR3 in amino acids: CASSHQVGPQETQYF. DNA for the CDR3: TGTGCCAGCAGTCATCAAGTGGGGCCCCAAGAGACCCAGTACTTC.

The rearrangement links TRBV6-6 to TRBJ2-7; TRBD1 agrees at 11 bases. J gave up 5 bases and V 5 bases, and 5 bases lay outside the gene matches. CDR1 is MNHNY and CDR2 is SVGAGI in the germline V gene (reference sequence). This CDR3 region has 14 residues. The CDR3 protein is CASSKPGQGDEQYF. In DNA, the CDR3 is TGTGCCAGCAGTAAACCGGGACAGGGGGACGAGCAGTACTTC.

The rearrangement joins TRBV28 to TRBJ1-1; D not resolved. The CDR3 totals 11 residues. Trimming pared 3 bases from V and 9 bases from J, leaving 8 bases between. Germline CDR1 is MDHEN and CDR2 is SYDVKM. The CDR3 nucleotides are TGTGCCAGCAGTTTTATAGACAAAGCTTTCTTT. Translation gives CASSFIDKAFF.

This sequence joins TRBV6-4 and TRBJ1-2; 7 positions agree with TRBD1. V trimming: 6 bases; J trimming: 7 bases; junction bases outside the gene matches: 8. Germline V CDR1 and CDR2: MRHNA, SNTAGT. The CDR3 is 13 residues long. The CDR3 spells CASSADRVSGYTF. CDR3 nucleotide sequence: TGTGCCAGCAGCGCTGACAGGGTCAGTGGCTACACCTTC.

V gene TRBV5-1 combines with J gene TRBJ2-3; TRBD1 matches at 8 bases. V dropped 3 bases and J dropped 2; count of bases not matched to a gene: 5. This CDR3 contains 15 residues. CDR1 SGHRS and CDR2 YFSETQ come from the germline V gene. The CDR3, as DNA: TGCGCCAGCAGCTGGGGGGACAGGTACACAGATACGCAGTATTTT. Its translation is CASSWGDRYTDTQYF.

This chain uses TRBV19 with TRBJ1-5, with TRBD1 identical over 8 bases. The CDR3 has 16 residues. Germline CDR1 is LNHDA and CDR2 is SQIVND (reference sequence). Trimming at V came to 6 bases and at J to 1 base, leaving 8 bases not matched to a gene. The CDR3 here is CASRLTGVESNQPQHF. CDR3 coding DNA: TGTGCCAGTAGGTTGACAGGGGTTGAAAGCAATCAGCCCCAGCATTTT. Based on the CDR3 plus reference TRBV19 and TRBJ1-5, the full variable domain is DGGITQSPKYLFRKEGQNVTLSCEQNLNHDAMYWYRQDPGQGLRLIYYSQIVNDFQKGDIAEGYSVSREKKESFPLTVTSAQKNPTAFYLCASRLTGVESNQPQHFGDGTRLSIL.

The chain employs TRBV7-9 and TRBJ2-1, with D possibly matching TRBD1 (5 bases). The germline V gene encodes CDR1 SEHNR and CDR2 FQNEAQ (reference sequence). V was cut by 5 bases and J by 0 bases, with 11 bases left in between. CDR3 length: 15 residues. The CDR3 DNA is TGTGCCAGCAGCCCCCGACAGCCCTCCTACAATGAGCAGTTCTTC. Its protein is CASSPRQPSYNEQFF.

This chain connects TRBV13 to TRBJ2-7; D gene ambiguous. CDR1 is PRHDT and CDR2 is FYEKMQ in the germline V gene (reference sequence). The CDR3 is 12 amino acids. V lost 5 bases and J lost 3, with 8 bases in between. DNA for the CDR3: TGTGCCAGCAGCCGTCGACTCTACGAGCAGTACTTC. It translates to CASSRRLYEQYF.

This rearrangement joins TRBV28 to TRBJ1-1, with TRBD1 matching 8 bases. The CDR3 contains 14 residues. The germline gives CDR1 MDHEN, CDR2 SYDVKM. After removal of 11 bases from V and 1 base from J, the junction contained 9 bases not matched to a gene. The CDR3, as DNA: TGTGCCGGGGGATCCGGGACAGGGAACACTGAAGCTTTCTTT. Its protein product is CAGGSGTGNTEAFF.

The chain couples TRBV3-1 (or the pseudogene TRBV3-2) to TRBJ1-1; a weak D match, TRBD1 (6 bases). This CDR3 has 16 amino acids. V lost 1 base and J lost 3, with 15 bases in between. From germline, CDR1 is LGHDT and CDR2 YNNKEL (reference sequence). The DNA of the CDR3 is TGTGCCAGCAGCCAAGGTGCAGGGGATCTAGACACTGAAGCTTTCTTT. It codes for CASSQGAGDLDTEAFF.

The J gene is TRBJ2-5, the V gene TRBV7-8, with 14 nucleotides matching TRBD2. J gave up 2 bases and V 3 bases, and 17 bases lay outside the gene matches. The germline V gene has CDR1 SGHVS and CDR2 FQNEAQ. This CDR3 is built from 21 residues. This chain's CDR3 is CASSFVEGLAGAAGIQETQYF. In nucleotides, the CDR3 is TGTGCCAGCAGCTTTGTCGAGGGACTAGCGGGGGCCGCGGGAATTCAAGAGACCCAGTACTTC.

The rearrangement links TRBV5-1 to TRBJ2-3; a weak D match, TRBD2 (5 bases). Germline assignment: CDR1 SGHRS and CDR2 YFSETQ. V was trimmed by 2 bases and J by 6 bases, leaving 10 bases between them. The length of the CDR3 is 13 residues. CDR3 amino acids: CASSLRRGDTQYF. The CDR3 region has the DNA TGCGCCAGCAGCTTACGCCGAGGGGATACGCAGTATTTT.

The J gene is TRBJ2-5, the V gene TRBV7-7, with 7 nucleotides matching TRBD1. The CDR3 contains 15 residues. Germline V gene lookup returns CDR1 SSHAT and CDR2 FNYEAQ (reference sequence). The trim removed 2 bases at V and 9 bases at J, leaving 12 bases unmatched. DNA of the CDR3: TGTGCCAGCAGCTTAATGGGACAGCTGCTAGGGGCCCAGTACTTC. Protein sequence: CASSLMGQLLGAQYF.

The rearrangement links TRBV10-3 to TRBJ1-6, with D unresolved. CDR1 is ENHRY and CDR2 is SYGVKD in the germline V gene. V was cut by 0 bases and J by 9 bases, with 9 bases left in between. The CDR3 extends over 14 amino acids. The CDR3 here is CAISESAEGSPLHF. The CDR3 nucleotides are TGTGCCATCAGTGAGTCGGCAGAGGGTTCACCCCTCCACTTT.

The V gene is TRBV5-6, the J gene TRBJ2-2, with D tentatively TRBD1 (5 bases). V dropped 1 base and J dropped 4 bases, with 8 bases sitting between them. The CDR3 sequence is 14 residues long. Germline CDR1 reads SGHDT; CDR2 reads YYEEEE. As DNA, the CDR3 is TGTGCCAGCAGCTTGCGACAGATCACCGGGGAGCTGTTTTTT. Protein: CASSLRQITGELFF.

V and J are TRBV27 and TRBJ2-1; possible D gene TRBD2, 6 bases. The CDR3 runs 14 residues. V lost 3 bases, J lost 3 bases, and 9 bases lay in between. CDR1 MNHEY and CDR2 SMNVEV come from the germline V gene (reference sequence). The CDR3 spells CASSFREHYNEQFF. CDR3 coding DNA: TGTGCCAGCAGTTTCCGGGAGCACTACAATGAGCAGTTCTTC.

The rearrangement uses TRBV21-1 and TRBJ1-1; TRBD1, the table's D call, lacks a check against the DNA. TRBV21-1 is given as a pseudogene. The CDR3 runs 17 residues. DNA of the CDR3: TGTGCCAGCAGCAATTTCCGACAACAGGTGAAGGACACTGAAGCTTTCTTT. Translating gives CASSNFRQQVKDTEAFF.

The genes are TRBV7-9 and TRBJ1-4; D may be TRBD1 (5 bases). The germline V gene has CDR1 SEHNR and CDR2 FQNEAQ (reference sequence). Trimming stripped 10 bases from V and 0 bases from J, with 15 bases between. This CDR3 contains 15 residues. In nucleotides, the CDR3 is TGTGCCACCGAAGGACAAAGTGCAACTAATGAAAAACTGTTTTTT. This codes for CATEGQSATNEKLFF.

The J gene is TRBJ2-1, the V gene TRBV27; the match to TRBD2 covers 9 bases. This CDR3 has 15 residues. CDR1 and CDR2 (germline): MNHEY, SMNVEV (reference sequence). With V trimmed by 5 bases and J by 8 bases, 10 bases remained unmatched. CDR3 DNA: TGTGCCAGCAGTCCCCGGGTAGCGGGAGCCTATGAGCAGTTCTTC. Translated: CASSPRVAGAYEQFF.

CDR3 amino acids: CASSLDRGSYNEQFF. The CDR3 DNA is TGCGCCAGCAGCTTGGACAGGGGCTCCTACAATGAGCAGTTCTTC. This sequence joins TRBV5-1 and TRBJ2-1; TRBD1 agrees at 7 bases. V shed 0 bases, J shed 0 bases, and the junction held 0 bases outside the gene matches. Germline V gene sequence: CDR1 SGHRS, CDR2 YFSETQ. There are 15 residues in the CDR3.

The gene calls are TRBV6-1 and TRBJ2-1; a weak D match, TRBD2 (6 bases). The germline V gene has CDR1 MNHNS and CDR2 SASEGT. The CDR3 runs 17 residues. Trimming took off 1 base at V and 4 bases at J, with 17 bases between the two ends. CDR3: CASSEEGGHHLYNEQFF. CDR3 bases: TGTGCCAGCAGTGAAGAGGGAGGACATCACCTTTACAATGAGCAGTTCTTC.

The V call is TRBV30, the J call TRBJ2-7; weak D call: TRBD1 (5 bases). V lost 3 bases, J lost 6 bases, and 18 bases lay in between. The CDR3 loop spans 14 amino acids. From germline, CDR1 is GTSNPN and CDR2 SVGIG (reference sequence). Written as DNA, the CDR3 is TGTGCCTGGAGCCTGGGCAGGGTGACGGGCGAGCAGTACTTC. It specifies CAWSLGRVTGEQYF.

The chain employs TRBV7-2 and TRBJ1-3; D might be TRBD1 (6 bases). CDR1 is SGHTA, CDR2 FQGNSA, per germline. V lost 1 base and J 8 bases, leaving 6 bases between the germline ends. The CDR3 length is 12 residues. The CDR3 coding sequence is TGTGCCAGCAGCTTAGAGGGGGACACCATATATTTT. Translated: CASSLEGDTIYF.